A single sample gave rise to the 23 T cell receptor beta chains below, sequenced in a study of blood T cell repertoires in COVID-19 (dated by TCRdb to the early 2020s). Library prep was done by the immunoSEQ multiplex PCR assay. TCRdb took over this immuneACCESS table, retaining in-frame rearrangements with V and J assigned. Such tables are incomplete; in checked studies, under half of the missing clones stem from an unresolved V gene, and the remainder is unexplained. Present in this sample are about 300,000 clones, roughly 83% of which were seen just once. The ten largest make up more than 1.2% of the sample. Sequenced material: peripheral blood. These receptors were taken from a human donor with COVID-19, enrolled during active disease. The donor label of this sample is uncertain.

The chain is built from TRBV6-5 and TRBJ2-7; a weak D match, TRBD2 (5 bases). CDR1 is MNHEY, CDR2 SVGAGI, per germline. Trimming removed 9 bases at V and 2 bases at J, with 14 bases between. CDR3 length equals 13 residues. CDR3 sequence reads: CASMLGAAYEQYF. As DNA, the CDR3 is TGTGCCAGTATGCTGGGAGCCGCCTACGAGCAGTACTTC.

This clone was seen only a few times. The chain links TRBV4-3 to TRBJ1-4; TRBD1 aligns across 11 bases. Germline CDR1 is LGHNA and CDR2 is YSLEER. V shed 0 bases, J shed 6 bases, and the junction held 0 bases outside the gene matches. This CDR3 contains 15 residues. The CDR3 sequence: CASSQEGQGDEKLFF. In DNA, the CDR3 is TGCGCCAGCAGCCAAGAGGGACAGGGGGATGAAAAACTGTTTTTT.

This sequence joins TRBV19 and TRBJ1-6; D may be TRBD1 (6 bases). V gave up 7 bases and J gave up 8 bases, with 12 bases separating them. Looked up from germline, CDR1 is LNHDA and CDR2 is SQIVND (reference sequence). This CDR3 is built from 13 residues. CDR3 in amino acids: CASKRDKDSPLHF. In nucleotides, the CDR3 is TGTGCCAGTAAACGGGACAAGGATTCACCCCTCCACTTT.

The rearrangement joins TRBV7-9 to TRBJ2-1; perhaps TRBD2 as D (8 bases). Trimming pared 6 bases from V and 3 bases from J, leaving 18 bases between. From germline, CDR1 is SEHNR and CDR2 FQNEAQ (reference sequence). The CDR3 runs 16 residues. This chain's CDR3 is CASRPGGAGGYNEQFF. DNA for the CDR3: TGTGCCAGCAGACCCGGGGGGGCAGGGGGCTACAATGAGCAGTTCTTC.

The chain recombines TRBV19 with TRBJ1-1; the D is unclear. The germline V gene has CDR1 LNHDA and CDR2 SQIVND (reference sequence). The CDR3 totals 15 residues. The V end was cut by 6 bases, the J end by 4 bases, with 18 bases between. Written as DNA, the CDR3 is TGTGCCAGTAGACCAACACAGCTCGGGATCACTGAAGCTTTCTTT. Translating it yields CASRPTQLGITEAFF.

CDR3 nucleotide sequence: TGTGCCAGCAGGGGGACAGGGGATAAGAGAGATACGCAGTATTTT. Its protein product is CASRGTGDKRDTQYF. The chain has TRBV6-5 and TRBJ2-3, with 10 bases fitting TRBD1. This CDR3 region has 15 residues. With V trimmed by 6 bases and J by 5 bases, 8 bases remained unmatched. Germline V CDR1 and CDR2: MNHEY, SVGAGI.

V usage is TRBV3-1 (or the pseudogene TRBV3-2) and J usage is TRBJ2-2; D is uncertain. Germline assignment: CDR1 LGHDT and CDR2 YNNKEL (reference sequence). V dropped 2 bases and J dropped 6 bases, with 4 bases sitting between them. The CDR3 extends over 12 amino acids. This CDR3 is CASSQPSGELFF. The CDR3 bases are TGTGCCAGCAGCCAACCATCCGGGGAGCTGTTTTTT.

In this sample, this clone turned up once. The chain carries TRBV24-1 and TRBJ2-2; perhaps TRBD1 as D (5 bases). Germline loops: CDR1 KGHDR, CDR2 SFDVKD. V was clipped by 0 bases and J by 4 bases, with 11 bases between them. The length of the CDR3 is 16 residues. The CDR3 here is CATSDLGAGSTGELFF. The CDR3 nucleotides are TGTGCCACCAGTGATTTGGGAGCAGGGTCCACCGGGGAGCTGTTTTTT.

This rearrangement joins TRBV6-6 to TRBJ1-2, with D possibly matching TRBD1 (6 bases). CDR1 is MNHNY and CDR2 is SVGAGI in the germline V gene (reference sequence). The CDR3 is 15 amino acids. Trimming stripped 0 bases from V and 7 bases from J, with 15 bases between. CDR3 nucleotide sequence: TGTGCCAGCAGTTACTCTACAGCGTTGGGGGCTGGCTACACCTTC. This sequence encodes CASSYSTALGAGYTF.

This sequence joins TRBV5-1 and TRBJ2-7; D is undetermined. V lost 4 bases, J lost 5 bases, and 13 bases lay in between. CDR1 and CDR2 from the germline V gene are SGHRS and YFSETQ. The CDR3 is 13 residues long. The CDR3 region has the DNA TGCGCCAGCAGCCACCCCGGTTCCCACGAGCAGTACTTC. Its translation: CASSHPGSHEQYF.

The CDR3 protein is CASTPGDQPQHF. The CDR3, as DNA: TGTGCCAGCACCCCCGGGGATCAGCCCCAGCATTTT. This chain links TRBV12-3 or TRBV12-4 with TRBJ1-5; D unresolved. CDR3 length equals 12 residues. V was pared by 7 bases and J by 5 bases, with 9 bases between.

This sequence joins TRBV3-1 (or the pseudogene TRBV3-2) and TRBJ2-2, with no clear D. Per the germline V gene, CDR1 is LGHDT and CDR2 is YNNKEL (reference sequence). CDR3 length equals 17 residues. Trimming pared 0 bases from V and 7 bases from J, leaving 18 bases between. The CDR3 DNA reads as TGTGCCAGCAGCCAAGACTATAGGCTATTCACGGGCGGGGAGCTGTTTTTT. Protein sequence: CASSQDYRLFTGGELFF.

The V call is TRBV5-1, the J call TRBJ2-6; D ambiguous. The germline CDR1 and CDR2 sequences are SGHRS and YFSETQ. V was shortened by 3 bases and J by 0 bases, with 10 bases between the two germline ends. The CDR3 is made up of 16 amino acids. In nucleotides, the CDR3 is TGCGCCAGCAGCTCAGGTGTTAGCTCTGGGGCCAACGTCCTGACTTTC. Encoded protein: CASSSGVSSGANVLTF.

The chain joins TRBV6-6 to TRBJ1-1; 9 positions agree with TRBD1. Germline CDR1 reads MNHNY; CDR2 reads SVGAGI (reference sequence). Losses at the gene ends were 0 bases for V and 6 bases for J; bases not matched to a gene: 8. The CDR3 runs to 16 residues. The DNA for the CDR3 is TGTGCCAGCAGTTACTCGTGGGGACAGGGCACGGCTGAAGCTTTCTTT. Its translation: CASSYSWGQGTAEAFF.

V usage is TRBV23-1 and J usage is TRBJ2-1; TRBD2 aligns across 14 bases. TRBV23-1 is assigned to the ORF class and has an uncertain function. The CDR3 loop spans 18 amino acids. The V and J ends lost 7 bases and 7 bases, in that order; junction bases with no gene match: 15. The CDR3 region has the DNA TGCGCCAGCATTCCGGGACTAGCGGGAGTTTGGCGGAGGAATGAGCAGTTCTTC. It codes for CASIPGLAGVWRRNEQFF.

V and J are TRBV30 and TRBJ2-2; D may be TRBD1 (6 bases). Trimming took 4 bases from V and 7 from J, leaving 13 bases between them. The germline V gene has CDR1 GTSNPN and CDR2 SVGIG (reference sequence). There are 13 residues in the CDR3. The CDR3 reads CAWIAVRGGELFF. CDR3 bases: TGTGCCTGGATCGCCGTCAGGGGCGGGGAGCTGTTTTTT.

V and J are TRBV7-9 and TRBJ2-3; perhaps TRBD2 as D (6 bases). CDR3 size: 14 residues. V gave up 1 base and J gave up 4 bases, with 9 bases separating them. Germline V CDR1 and CDR2: SEHNR, FQNEAQ (reference sequence). The CDR3 bases are TGTGCCAGCAGCTTAGGAGGAGGGGCAGATACGCAGTATTTT. As protein: CASSLGGGADTQYF.

This rearrangement joins TRBV12-3 or TRBV12-4 to TRBJ1-1; D perhaps matches TRBD1 (5 bases). This CDR3 comprises 11 residues. V lost 3 bases and J lost 10, with 9 bases in between. The CDR3 region is CASSFGGGAFF. The CDR3 coding sequence is TGTGCCAGCAGTTTTGGGGGGGGAGCTTTCTTT.

This chain uses TRBV6-2 or TRBV6-3 with TRBJ1-1, with 8 bases lining up with TRBD1. Germline-derived CDR1 and CDR2 are MNHEY and SVGEGT. V was pared by 5 bases and J by 4 bases, with 3 bases of the junction left unmatched. The length of the CDR3 is 13 residues. The CDR3 here is CASSPQGGTEAFF. As DNA, the CDR3 is TGTGCCAGCAGTCCACAGGGGGGCACTGAAGCTTTCTTT.

This clone was recorded once. The gene calls are TRBV7-2 and TRBJ2-5, with a tentative D call TRBD2 (5 bases). The germline V gene encodes CDR1 SGHTA and CDR2 FQGNSA. The V end lost 2 bases, the J end lost 5 bases, and 12 bases lay between the germline ends. This CDR3 region has 14 residues. The CDR3 region is CASSLPGIVETQYF. In DNA, the CDR3 is TGTGCCAGCAGCTTACCGGGAATAGTTGAGACCCAGTACTTC.

The CDR3 sequence is CASRPGTSGKTYNEQFF. The CDR3 DNA reads as TGTGCCAGCAGACCCGGGACTAGCGGTAAGACCTACAATGAGCAGTTCTTC. The V and J genes are TRBV28 and TRBJ2-1; TRBD2 matches at 11 bases. Germline lookup yields CDR1 MDHEN and CDR2 SYDVKM. CDR3 length: 17 residues. J gave up 2 bases and V 6 bases, and 9 bases lay outside the gene matches.

V usage is TRBV6-5 and J usage is TRBJ1-1; TRBD1 is a possible D gene (5 bases). Trimming stripped 6 bases from V and 10 bases from J, with 12 bases between. This CDR3 is 11 amino acids long. The V gene's germline CDR1 is MNHEY and CDR2 SVGAGI. The CDR3 sequence is CASSREGRAFF. DNA for the CDR3: TGTGCCAGCAGCAGGGAGGGGCGAGCTTTCTTT.

This clone has a single count. The chain uses TRBV30 and TRBJ2-2; 7 bases are shared with TRBD2. Trimming took 1 base from V and 5 from J; bases not matched to a gene: 10. Germline CDR1 reads GTSNPN; CDR2 reads SVGIG (reference sequence). The CDR3 is made up of 16 amino acids. CDR3 in amino acids: CAWSALLGAGTGELFF. In nucleotides, the CDR3 is TGTGCCTGGAGTGCCCTACTGGGAGCGGGGACCGGGGAGCTGTTTTTT.